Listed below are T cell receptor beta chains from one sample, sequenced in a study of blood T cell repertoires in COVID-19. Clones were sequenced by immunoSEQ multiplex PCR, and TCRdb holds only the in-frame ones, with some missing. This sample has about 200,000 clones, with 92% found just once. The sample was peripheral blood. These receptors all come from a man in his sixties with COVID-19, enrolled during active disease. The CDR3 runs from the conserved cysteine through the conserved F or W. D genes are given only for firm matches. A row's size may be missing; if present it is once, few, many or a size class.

CDR3 DNA: TGTGCCAGCAGCTTGGCCCGGGACAGCCGAGCCTACAATGAGCAGTTCTTC
CDR3 protein: CASSLARDSRAYNEQFF
D gene: TRBD1
V gene: TRBV5-4
clone size: .
J gene: TRBJ2-1
CDR3 length: 17

CDR3 DNA: TGCAGTGCTAGTGGGGCTAGCACTAATGAAAAACTGTTTTTT
CDR3 protein: CSASGASTNEKLFF
D gene: .
V gene: TRBV20-1
clone size: .
J gene: TRBJ1-4
CDR3 length: 14

CDR3 DNA: TGTGCCAGCAGCTTGGTTAAGGACAGGGCCAAGGACACTGAAGCTTTCTTT
CDR3 protein: CASSLVKDRAKDTEAFF
D gene: TRBD1
V gene: TRBV5-6
clone size: .
J gene: TRBJ1-1
CDR3 length: 17

CDR3 DNA: TGTGCCACCAGTGATGACCCCGACACGGAGAACACCGGGGAGCTGTTTTTT
CDR3 protein: CATSDDPDTENTGELFF
D gene: .
V gene: TRBV24-1
clone size: once
J gene: TRBJ2-2
CDR3 length: 17

CDR3 DNA: TGTGCCAGCTCACCACCCTCGGGACAAGGAGGCGAGCAGTACTTC
CDR3 protein: CASSPPSGQGGEQYF
D gene: .
V gene: TRBV18
clone size: .
J gene: TRBJ2-7
CDR3 length: 15

CDR3 DNA: TGTGCCAGCAGCCCTCTAGCGGGAATCTACAATGAGCAGTTCTTC
CDR3 protein: CASSPLAGIYNEQFF
D gene: TRBD2
V gene: TRBV28
clone size: .
J gene: TRBJ2-1
CDR3 length: 15

CDR3 DNA: TGTGCCAGCAGCTCGCAGGGCGCCGGGGATACGCAGTATTTT
CDR3 protein: CASSSQGAGDTQYF
D gene: .
V gene: TRBV5-4
clone size: .
J gene: TRBJ2-3
CDR3 length: 14

CDR3 DNA: TGTGCCAGCAGTGATTCTCCGGGACAGGGCTTTTATAGCAATCAGCCCCAGCATTTT
CDR3 protein: CASSDSPGQGFYSNQPQHF
D gene: TRBD1
V gene: TRBV6-1
clone size: .
J gene: TRBJ1-5
CDR3 length: 19

CDR3 DNA: TGCGCCAGCAGCTTAGCGGGGACCTCTGGAAACACCATATATTTT
CDR3 protein: CASSLAGTSGNTIYF
D gene: .
V gene: TRBV5-1
clone size: .
J gene: TRBJ1-3
CDR3 length: 15

CDR3 DNA: TGTGCCAGCAGCGTCGGACAGGGGGCTGAAGAGCAGTACTTC
CDR3 protein: CASSVGQGAEEQYF
D gene: TRBD1
V gene: TRBV9
clone size: .
J gene: TRBJ2-7
CDR3 length: 14

CDR3 DNA: TGTGCCAGCAGCCCCCCGCCCCCCTCGGGACAGGGTGAAAAACTGTTTTTT
CDR3 protein: CASSPPPPSGQGEKLFF
D gene: TRBD1
V gene: TRBV5-5
clone size: .
J gene: TRBJ1-4
CDR3 length: 17

CDR3 DNA: TGTGCCAGCAGCCAAGAGTTACAGGGACCTGGAAACACCATATATTTT
CDR3 protein: CASSQELQGPGNTIYF
D gene: .
V gene: TRBV4-2
clone size: .
J gene: TRBJ1-3
CDR3 length: 16

CDR3 DNA: TGTGCCAGCAGTGTTCGCGACACCGGGGAGCTGTTTTTT
CDR3 protein: CASSVRDTGELFF
D gene: .
V gene: TRBV2
clone size: .
J gene: TRBJ2-2
CDR3 length: 13

CDR3 DNA: TGTGCCAGCAGCTTAGCTCGGGGAGGCGCTACTGAAGCTTTCTTT
CDR3 protein: CASSLARGGATEAFF
D gene: .
V gene: TRBV11-2
clone size: .
J gene: TRBJ1-1
CDR3 length: 15

CDR3 DNA: TGCGCCAGCAGTCAACCCGGGACTAGGGGCAATGAGCAGTTCTTC
CDR3 protein: CASSQPGTRGNEQFF
D gene: TRBD2
V gene: TRBV23-1
clone size: .
J gene: TRBJ2-1
CDR3 length: 15

CDR3 DNA: TGCGCCAGCAGCCGGAGCCCGGGGGCTGAAGCTTTCTTT
CDR3 protein: CASSRSPGAEAFF
D gene: .
V gene: TRBV5-1
clone size: .
J gene: TRBJ1-1
CDR3 length: 13

CDR3 DNA: TGTGCCAGCAGCCAAGCCCCCCTTACGCAGTATTTT
CDR3 protein: CASSQAPLTQYF
D gene: .
V gene: TRBV3-1/TRBV3-2
clone size: .
J gene: TRBJ2-3
CDR3 length: 12

CDR3 DNA: TGTGCCACCAGTGATCCCACTAGGACAGATACGCAGTATTTT
CDR3 protein: CATSDPTRTDTQYF
D gene: .
V gene: TRBV24-1
clone size: .
J gene: TRBJ2-3
CDR3 length: 14

CDR3 DNA: TGTGCCTGGAGTGTTGAGGTCGGGACAACTAATGAAAAACTGTTTTTT
CDR3 protein: CAWSVEVGTTNEKLFF
D gene: .
V gene: TRBV30
clone size: .
J gene: TRBJ1-4
CDR3 length: 16

CDR3 DNA: TGCGCCAGCAGTCAAGATACGGGGGGAAACACCATATATTTT
CDR3 protein: CASSQDTGGNTIYF
D gene: .
V gene: TRBV4-1
clone size: .
J gene: TRBJ1-3
CDR3 length: 14

CDR3 DNA: TGTGCCAGCAGCCAAGAGGGGCGGAAAGAGACCCAGTACTTC
CDR3 protein: CASSQEGRKETQYF
D gene: .
V gene: TRBV3-1/TRBV3-2
clone size: .
J gene: TRBJ2-5
CDR3 length: 14

CDR3 DNA: TGTGCCAGCAGCTTGCTTACCAAATTCTCGTGGACAGGGAGCAGGCGGATTGATTCACCCCTCCACTTT
CDR3 protein: CASSLLTKFSWTGSRRIDSPLHF
D gene: .
V gene: TRBV12-1
clone size: .
J gene: TRBJ1-6
CDR3 length: 23

CDR3 DNA: TGTGCCAGCAGCCGAGGACAGGAACCTTCCATGAACACTGAAGCTTTCTTT
CDR3 protein: CASSRGQEPSMNTEAFF
D gene: TRBD1
V gene: TRBV7-8
clone size: few
J gene: TRBJ1-1
CDR3 length: 17

CDR3 DNA: TGCGCCAGCAGCTTGGACGGAGCGACCAATCAGCCCCAGCATTTT
CDR3 protein: CASSLDGATNQPQHF
D gene: .
V gene: TRBV5-1
clone size: .
J gene: TRBJ1-5
CDR3 length: 15

CDR3 DNA: TGTGCCAGCAGTCTCGACAGGGTCGGATTCGGGGAGCTGTTTTTT
CDR3 protein: CASSLDRVGFGELFF
D gene: TRBD1
V gene: TRBV28
clone size: .
J gene: TRBJ2-2
CDR3 length: 15

CDR3 DNA: TGTGCCAGCAGTTTACGGACAGGGGGCAAGGGCTACACCTTC
CDR3 protein: CASSLRTGGKGYTF
D gene: TRBD1
V gene: TRBV28
clone size: .
J gene: TRBJ1-2
CDR3 length: 14

CDR3 DNA: TGTGCCAGCAGCGTAGCGCAGGAGGCAGATACGCAGTATTTT
CDR3 protein: CASSVAQEADTQYF
D gene: .
V gene: TRBV9
clone size: .
J gene: TRBJ2-3
CDR3 length: 14

CDR3 DNA: TGTGCCAGCAGTCTCGCCGGGACAGGATCCTACGAGCAGTACTTC
CDR3 protein: CASSLAGTGSYEQYF
D gene: TRBD1
V gene: TRBV28
clone size: .
J gene: TRBJ2-7
CDR3 length: 15

CDR3 DNA: TGTGCCAGCAGCCAAGTGGGCAGTAACACTGAAGCTTTCTTT
CDR3 protein: CASSQVGSNTEAFF
D gene: .
V gene: TRBV3-1/TRBV3-2
clone size: .
J gene: TRBJ1-1
CDR3 length: 14

CDR3 DNA: TGTGCCAGCAGCTCTCAGGGGATTCAAAATGAAAAACTGTTTTTT
CDR3 protein: CASSSQGIQNEKLFF
D gene: .
V gene: TRBV11-2
clone size: .
J gene: TRBJ1-4
CDR3 length: 15

CDR3 DNA: TGTGCCAGCCGTCAAACCCATAACAGCTATGGCTACACCTTC
CDR3 protein: CASRQTHNSYGYTF
D gene: .
V gene: TRBV27
clone size: .
J gene: TRBJ1-2
CDR3 length: 14

CDR3 DNA: TGTGCCAGCAGTTACGGCGGTGCTAGCGGGACAAGGAATGAGCAGTTCTTC
CDR3 protein: CASSYGGASGTRNEQFF
D gene: TRBD2
V gene: TRBV6-2/TRBV6-3
clone size: .
J gene: TRBJ2-1
CDR3 length: 17

CDR3 DNA: TGTGCCAGCGGGGACAGAGGGGGCTACACCTTC
CDR3 protein: CASGDRGGYTF
D gene: TRBD1
V gene: TRBV2
clone size: .
J gene: TRBJ1-2
CDR3 length: 11

CDR3 DNA: TGCGCCAGCAGCTTGGACGGGGGCTCTGGAAACACCATATATTTT
CDR3 protein: CASSLDGGSGNTIYF
D gene: .
V gene: TRBV5-1
clone size: .
J gene: TRBJ1-3
CDR3 length: 15

CDR3 DNA: TGTGCCAGCAGTTACTCGTCAAATCGGGAAAAACTGTTTTTT
CDR3 protein: CASSYSSNREKLFF
D gene: .
V gene: TRBV6-5
clone size: .
J gene: TRBJ1-4
CDR3 length: 14

CDR3 DNA: TGTGCCAGCAGCTTCGGAAGCGGCCCGAACACCGGGGAGCTGTTTTTT
CDR3 protein: CASSFGSGPNTGELFF
D gene: .
V gene: TRBV11-1
clone size: .
J gene: TRBJ2-2
CDR3 length: 16

CDR3 DNA: TGCGCCAGCAGCCAAGTGGGGGGAACTGAAGCTTTCTTT
CDR3 protein: CASSQVGGTEAFF
D gene: .
V gene: TRBV4-1
clone size: .
J gene: TRBJ1-1
CDR3 length: 13

CDR3 DNA: TGTGCCATCCAACCCCAGGGCAGGGGCGAGCAGTACTTC
CDR3 protein: CAIQPQGRGEQYF
D gene: .
V gene: TRBV10-3
clone size: .
J gene: TRBJ2-7
CDR3 length: 13

CDR3 DNA: TGTGCCAGCAGCCAACAGGGGGCAGACTATGGCTACACCTTC
CDR3 protein: CASSQQGADYGYTF
D gene: TRBD1
V gene: TRBV3-1/TRBV3-2
clone size: .
J gene: TRBJ1-2
CDR3 length: 14

CDR3 DNA: TGTGCCAGCAGCTTGGGTGGACTACCGAATAATTCACCCCTCCACTTT
CDR3 protein: CASSLGGLPNNSPLHF
D gene: .
V gene: TRBV5-6
clone size: .
J gene: TRBJ1-6
CDR3 length: 16

CDR3 DNA: TGTGCCAGTAGTATTAGAGGTAACGGGGAGCTGTTTTTT
CDR3 protein: CASSIRGNGELFF
D gene: .
V gene: TRBV19
clone size: .
J gene: TRBJ2-2
CDR3 length: 13

CDR3 DNA: TGTGCCAGCAGCTTAAAAGCTAGCGGCTACGAGCAGTACTTC
CDR3 protein: CASSLKASGYEQYF
D gene: TRBD2
V gene: TRBV7-3
clone size: .
J gene: TRBJ2-7
CDR3 length: 14

CDR3 DNA: TGTGCCAGCAGCTTATCCCGGGACAGAAACTACGAGCAGTACTTC
CDR3 protein: CASSLSRDRNYEQYF
D gene: TRBD1
V gene: TRBV7-3
clone size: .
J gene: TRBJ2-7
CDR3 length: 15